A selection of T cell receptor beta chains follows, all from one sample in a study of circulating CD8 cells and anti-PD-1 response in melanoma. TCRdb re-derived calls from the reads in MiXCR, one entry per CDR3 protein. The profile shows approximately 150 distinct CDR3 sequences, 9.5% to 13% of them singletons. Sequencing used CD8+ T cells from PBMCs, obtained at baseline or after one month of anti-PD-1 therapy (not recorded which). These TCRs come from a human donor with melanoma. Both conserved end residues are part of each CDR3. Each record gives: J gene, V gene, D gene, clone size, CDR3 DNA, CDR3 protein. A D gene is named only where the DNA matches it firmly. Clone sizes are given selectively: once, few, many, or a class where the clone is expanded.

TRBJ2-7 | TRBV9 | TRBD2 | large | TGTGCCAGCAGCGCCTTGCTAGCGGGAGCCATGTACGAGCAGTACTTC | CASSALLAGAMYEQYF
TRBJ2-3 | TRBV27 | TRBD1 | large | TGTGCCAGCAGGACAGGGGCGGTAGATACGCAGTATTTT | CASRTGAVDTQYF
TRBJ2-1 | TRBV20-1 | TRBD2 | large | TGCAGTGCTAGAGCTCTCGCGGGAGGAGTTTACAATGAGCAGTTCTTC | CSARALAGGVYNEQFF
TRBJ1-5 | TRBV28 | - | hyperexpanded | TGTGCCAGCACCTCTCTCCGGGGGCCCCAGCATTTT | CASTSLRGPQHF
TRBJ2-7 | TRBV29-1 | - | large | TGCAGCGTTGGGGCAGACTACGAGCAGTACTTC | CSVGADYEQYF
TRBJ1-1 | TRBV12-3/TRBV12-4 | - | large | TGTGCCAGCAGTTACCCGGACAGCCCGATGAACACTGAAGCTTTCTTT | CASSYPDSPMNTEAFF
TRBJ2-1 | TRBV30 | TRBD1 | large | TGTGCCTGGACACCCGGGACAGGGACATACAATGAGCAGTTCTTC | CAWTPGTGTYNEQFF
TRBJ2-7 | TRBV3-1 | TRBD2 | medium-sized | TGTGCCAGCAGCCAAGATCGGAGGCGGGAGGGCGAGCAGTACTTC | CASSQDRRREGEQYF
TRBJ2-1 | TRBV29-1 | TRBD1 | medium-sized | TGCAGCGCCGGGGGGACAGGGGCGAATAATGAGCAGTTCTTC | CSAGGTGANNEQFF
TRBJ2-7 | TRBV20-1 | - | large | TGCAGTGCTAGAGATGAGCAACGTAGCTACGAGCAGTACTTC | CSARDEQRSYEQYF
TRBJ2-1 | TRBV5-5 | TRBD2 | large | TGTGCCAGCAGCTTGGTGGGGGCTAGCGGGGTATACAATGAGCAGTTCTTC | CASSLVGASGVYNEQFF
TRBJ2-7 | TRBV27 | TRBD2 | hyperexpanded | TGTGCCAGCACCTATAGCGGGAGTCCCTACGAGCAGTACTTC | CASTYSGSPYEQYF
TRBJ2-4 | TRBV29-1 | TRBD2 | hyperexpanded | TGCAGCGTTGGGGGAGGGACGAACATTCAGTACTTC | CSVGGGTNIQYF
TRBJ2-7 | TRBV27 | TRBD2 | large | TGTGCCAGCAGTTTTACTAGCGCCGGGGAGCAGTACTTC | CASSFTSAGEQYF
TRBJ1-2 | TRBV2 | - | large | TGTGCCAGCACCCTCGACAGAAGTGGCTACACCTTC | CASTLDRSGYTF
TRBJ1-1 | TRBV19 | - | - | TGTGCCAGTACCCAATTCGGATCATCGGGCACTGAAGCTTTCTTT | CASTQFGSSGTEAFF
TRBJ2-5 | TRBV7-8 | - | large | TGTGCCAGCAGCTTCTCTCCCCGGGTTCAAGAGACCCAGTACTTC | CASSFSPRVQETQYF
TRBJ2-1 | TRBV7-8 | - | once | TGTGCCAGCAGCCCCGTACAATATGAGCAGTTCTTC | CASSPVQYEQFF
TRBJ2-7 | TRBV19 | - | - | TGTGCCAGTAGTATAGGGACAGCCTACGAGCAGTACTTC | CASSIGTAYEQYF
TRBJ2-7 | TRBV28 | TRBD1 | few | TGTGCCAGCAGACTAGGACAGGGGAGATACTACGAGCAGTACTTC | CASRLGQGRYYEQYF
TRBJ2-5 | TRBV28 | TRBD1 | medium-sized | TGTGCCAGCAGGGCACAGGGGGCGCGTGAGACCCAGTACTTC | CASRAQGARETQYF
TRBJ2-1 | TRBV7-9 | TRBD1 | large | TGTGCCAGCAGCTTGGACAGGGCGCCCCTCAATGAGCAGTTCTTC | CASSLDRAPLNEQFF
TRBJ2-2 | TRBV20-1 | TRBD2 | - | TGCAGTGCCTCGATAAAAAAAGCGGGGGGCACCGGGGAGCTGTTTTTT | CSASIKKAGGTGELFF
TRBJ2-1 | TRBV29-1 | - | large | TGCAGCGTTGAGAGGAGGGCAGAAAAAAGAGATGAGCAGTTCTTC | CSVERRAEKRDEQFF
TRBJ2-3 | TRBV9 | - | large | TGTGCCAGCAGCGTAGCGGAGGGGACAGATACGCAGTATTTT | CASSVAEGTDTQYF
TRBJ2-5 | TRBV28 | TRBD1 | few | TGTGCCAGCAGGGCACAGGGGGCGCGTGAGACCCAGCACTTC | CASRAQGARETQHF
TRBJ2-1 | TRBV7-3 | - | large | TGTGCCAGCAGCCTAACACCATCCTACAATGAGCAGTTCTTC | CASSLTPSYNEQFF
TRBJ2-1 | TRBV7-3 | TRBD1 | large | TGTGCCAGCAGCGACCGGGACAGCGAAGGGCCTAATGAGCAGTTCTTC | CASSDRDSEGPNEQFF
TRBJ2-4 | TRBV20-1 | TRBD2 | medium-sized | TGCAGTGCTAGAGCGACGACTAGCGGGAGAAAAAACATTCAGTACTTC | CSARATTSGRKNIQYF
TRBJ2-1 | TRBV7-3 | TRBD2 | - | TGTGTCAGCAGCCCAGAAGGACTAGCGTATTACAATGAGCAGTTCTTC | CVSSPEGLAYYNEQFF
TRBJ2-5 | TRBV7-2 | - | - | TGTGCCAGCAGCTTAGTCGGCGGCGGGCTTCTGGAGACCCAGTACTTC | CASSLVGGGLLETQYF
TRBJ2-3 | TRBV11-2 | TRBD2 | large | TGTGCCAGCAGCATTAGCGGGGGGGTCACAGATACGCAGTATTTT | CASSISGGVTDTQYF
TRBJ2-1 | TRBV5-5 | - | large | TGTGCCAGCAGCGACATGTGGCTGAGTATCTACAATGAGCAGTTCTTC | CASSDMWLSIYNEQFF
TRBJ2-7 | TRBV6-2/TRBV6-3 | - | large | TGTGCCAGCAGATTACCCACAGGACTTGTCTACGAGCAGTACTTC | CASRLPTGLVYEQYF
TRBJ2-1 | TRBV7-8 | - | hyperexpanded | TGTGCCAGCAGCCCTATACAATATGAGCAGTTCTTC | CASSPIQYEQFF
TRBJ2-1 | TRBV24-1 | TRBD2 | hyperexpanded | TGTGCCACCAGTTACACGGGACTAGGCTACAATGAGCAGTTCTTC | CATSYTGLGYNEQFF
TRBJ2-3 | TRBV4-2 | - | hyperexpanded | TGTGCCAGCAGCCCACCGATCGGTACGCAGTATTTT | CASSPPIGTQYF
TRBJ2-1 | TRBV30 | - | large | TGTGCCTGGAGTTGGCAGGGCGACAATGAGCAGTTCTTC | CAWSWQGDNEQFF
TRBJ2-1 | TRBV19 | TRBD2 | - | TGTGCCAGTTCTGCTACTAGCGGACTATACAATGAGCAGTTCTTC | CASSATSGLYNEQFF
TRBJ2-1 | TRBV29-1 | - | large | TGCAGCGTTGAAGTTAGCGTAAGCTCCTACAATGAGCAGTTCTTC | CSVEVSVSSYNEQFF
TRBJ1-1 | TRBV19 | TRBD1 | large | TGTGCCAGTACCCCACTAGGGACAGGGCCTCTGAACACTGAAGCTTTCTTT | CASTPLGTGPLNTEAFF
TRBJ2-7 | TRBV20-1 | TRBD1 | large | TGCAGTGCTAGAGAGACAGGGAGCTCCTACGAGCAGTACTTC | CSARETGSSYEQYF